This TCR beta chain was captured by sequencing in a study of T cells in localized non-small cell lung cancer. As to this clone: No antigen is known for it.

Broader study findings: Adjacent lung had a median 57 of the 100 largest tumor clones. The study found T cell clonality highest in uninvolved adjacent lung, above tumor.

From germline, CDR1 is SGHNT and CDR2 YENEEA. This CDR3 is 14 amino acids long. V was pared by 5 bases and J by 8 bases, with 8 bases of the junction left unmatched. Profiling relied on immunoSEQ multiplex PCR, and the TCRdb table lists in-frame clones only, not all of them. The repertoire has 70,000 or so clones, roughly 83% of them found once; the top ten carry 1% to 1.5%. This chain connects TRBV11-3 to TRBJ2-3, with 9 bases aligning to TRBD1. The starting material was peripheral blood, obtained before any cancer treatment. The clonotype originates from a female donor over 55 with stage I lung adenocarcinoma. Here the CDR3 reads CASSTGGASPTQYF. CDR3 in DNA: TGTGCCAGCAGCACAGGGGGCGCTTCCCCTACGCAGTATTTT. Using reference TRBV11-3 and TRBJ2-3 for the parts outside the CDR3, the full variable domain is EAGVVQSPRYKIIEKKQPVAFWCNPISGHNTLYWYLQNLGQGPELLIRYENEEAVDDSQLPKDRFSAERLKGVDSTLKIQPAELGDSAVYLCASSTGGASPTQYFGPGTRLTVL.